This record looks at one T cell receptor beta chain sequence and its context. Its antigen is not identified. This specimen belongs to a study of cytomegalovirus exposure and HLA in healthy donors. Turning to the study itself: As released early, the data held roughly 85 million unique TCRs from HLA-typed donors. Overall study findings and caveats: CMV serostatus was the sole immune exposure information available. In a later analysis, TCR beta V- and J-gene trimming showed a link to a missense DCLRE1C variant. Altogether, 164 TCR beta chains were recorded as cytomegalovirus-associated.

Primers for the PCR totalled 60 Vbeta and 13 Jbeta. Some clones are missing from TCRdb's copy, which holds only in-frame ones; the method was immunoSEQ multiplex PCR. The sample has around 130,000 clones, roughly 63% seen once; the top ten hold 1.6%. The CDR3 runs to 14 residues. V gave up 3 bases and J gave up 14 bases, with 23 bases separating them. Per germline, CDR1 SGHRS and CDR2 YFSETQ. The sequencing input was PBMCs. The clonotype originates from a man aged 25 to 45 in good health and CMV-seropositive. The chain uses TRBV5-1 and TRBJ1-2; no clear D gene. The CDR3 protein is CASSWVGSPDGGTF. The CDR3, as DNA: TGCGCCAGCAGCTGGGTCGGGTCGCCCGATGGCGGGACCTTC.